This passage covers 9 T cell receptor beta chains from one sample sequenced in a study of shared clonotypes between healthy human individuals. Here immunoSEQ multiplex PCR was the method, and the copy in TCRdb shows in-frame clones only, minus some. Of about 1,800,000 clones listed, about 95% are singletons. CD8 cells classed as naive were CD45RO-negative and positively selected for CCR7, excluding terminally differentiated effector memory CD45RA+ cells. The sequenced sample was naive CD8+ T cells sorted from blood. The receptors stem from a man aged 18 to 30 in good health.

The chain recombines TRBV11-2 with TRBJ2-2; D not certain. The ends were cut back, 3 bases at V and 6 bases at J, with 5 bases in the middle. The CDR3 covers 12 residues. The germline CDR1 and CDR2 sequences are SGHAT and FQNNGV. The CDR3 sequence is CASSFEPGELFF. The CDR3 DNA follows: TGTGCCAGCAGCTTCGAACCCGGGGAGCTGTTTTTT.

This chain uses TRBV28 with TRBJ1-2; no clear D gene. The ends were cut back, 3 bases at V and 3 bases at J, with 17 bases in the middle. This CDR3 region has 16 residues. Germline lookup yields CDR1 MDHEN and CDR2 SYDVKM. The CDR3 DNA reads TGTGCCAGCAGTTTCCCCCTATTGGAGGGCGACTATGGCTACACCTTC. It is translated as CASSFPLLEGDYGYTF.

This rearrangement joins TRBV6-5 to TRBJ1-1; no clear D gene. Germline CDR1 MNHEY, CDR2 SVGAGI. V was trimmed by 0 bases and J by 1 base, leaving 9 bases between them. The CDR3 is made up of 15 amino acids. CDR3 sequence reads: CASSYSPDGNTEAFF. CDR3 coding DNA: TGTGCCAGCAGTTACTCGCCGGATGGGAACACTGAAGCTTTCTTT.

The rearrangement links TRBV12-5 to TRBJ2-2; the match to TRBD1 covers 8 bases. This CDR3 has 18 amino acids. V shed 2 bases, J shed 0 bases, and the junction held 8 bases outside the gene matches. Germline V lookup: CDR1 LGHNT, CDR2 FRNRAP. For the CDR3, the DNA is TGTGCTAGTGGTTTGACCCTGGGACAGGTCGCGAACACCGGGGAGCTGTTTTTT. This sequence encodes CASGLTLGQVANTGELFF.

This rearrangement joins TRBV30 to TRBJ1-3; D is undetermined. In germline, CDR1 is GTSNPN, CDR2 SVGIG (reference sequence). Trimming shortened V by 7 bases and J by 8 bases, and 9 bases separated the two germline ends. The CDR3 has 10 residues. CDR3 DNA sequence: TGTGCCTCCCTTTGGGACACCATATATTTT. This encodes CASLWDTIYF. Supplemented by reference TRBV30 and TRBJ1-3, the full variable domain reads SQTIHQWPATLVQPVGSPLSLECTVEGTSNPNLYWYRQAAGRGLQLLFYSVGIGQISSEVPQNLSASRPQDRQFILSSKKLLLSDSGFYLCASLWDTIYFGEGSWLTVV.

This clone was seen a handful of times. The gene calls are TRBV7-9 and TRBJ1-5; TRBD1 is a possible D gene (6 bases). Germline lookup yields CDR1 SEHNR and CDR2 FQNEAQ (reference sequence). This CDR3 spans 15 amino acids. Deletions cut 5 bases from V and 6 bases from J, with 17 bases between. The CDR3 loop is CASSPDRPGSQPQHF. CDR3 in DNA: TGTGCCAGCAGCCCCGACAGGCCGGGGAGTCAGCCCCAGCATTTT.

The rearrangement links TRBV27 to TRBJ1-1; possibly TRBD1 for D (6 bases). Between the trimmed V and J ends, which lost 6 bases and 1 base, there was a span of 18 bases. Per the germline V gene, CDR1 is MNHEY and CDR2 is SMNVEV (reference sequence). The CDR3 has 16 residues. In DNA form, the CDR3 reads TGTGCCAGCAGCCCCTCAAAGGGGGAGGCGAACACTGAAGCTTTCTTT. This translates into CASSPSKGEANTEAFF.

The chain has TRBV11-2 and TRBJ2-1; 9 bases agree with TRBD2. The CDR3 loop spans 18 amino acids. Trimming took 1 base from V and 2 from J; bases not matched to a gene: 9. Germline V lookup: CDR1 SGHAT, CDR2 FQNNGV. CDR3 nucleotide sequence: TGTGCCAGCAGCTTAGGGCCGATAGCGGGGGCCCCCTACAATGAGCAGTTCTTC. This translates into CASSLGPIAGAPYNEQFF.

Here the CDR3 reads CASSPDIAYEQYF. DNA for the CDR3: TGTGCCAGCAGTCCGGACATCGCCTACGAGCAGTACTTC. The genes are TRBV6-5 and TRBJ2-7; D may be TRBD1 (5 bases). The CDR3 contains 13 residues. Deletions cut 5 bases from V and 2 bases from J, with 10 bases between. In germline, CDR1 is MNHEY, CDR2 SVGAGI.